The present entry profiles one T cell receptor (beta chain) with its context. Its antigen is still unknown. Base qualities are not at hand, and no much larger clone is one base apart. V loses 5 bases of germline sequence and J loses 5 bases, and the interval between the two ends is 10 bases. The CDR3 runs 13 amino acids, cysteine and phenylalanine included. The retained sequence is limited to the CDR3, 39 bases, with the frame set at the first base. CDR1 and CDR2 are drawn from the germline V gene: SNHLY, FYNNEI. Libraries were made using the immunoSEQ multiplex PCR assay. For most patients, genomic DNA was isolated using the Qiagen DNeasy Blood and Tissue Kit and was shipped frozen to Adaptive Biotechnologies for TCR sequencing. For most patients, high-throughput TCR-beta CDR3 sequencing of genomic DNA was performed by Adaptive Biotechnologies. The published analysis was carried out like this. Adaptive's ImmunoSEQ software was the source of the TCR sequencing data for approximately 18 patients, while a few other patients were processed with MiXCR and VDJtools. CD4 versus CD8 sorting errors were corrected by removing sequences found in both subsets at a frequency ratio below 5:1. CDR3 nucleotide sequences shared by donor and recipient were removed because the origin of these sequences could not be assigned. At least 2-fold expansion over unstimulated cells and a minimum CFSE-low frequency of 0.002% (template counts) or 0.001% (read counts) were required for clones to be classified as alloreactive. Clones were considered mappable if detected in sequenced pre-transplant spleen, lymph node, or MLR CFSE-low populations of the donor or recipient. The cumulative frequency of alloreactive clones was calculated as a percentage of all sequences, weighted by copy number. The table was pulled from immuneACCESS by TCRdb, which kept in-frame rearrangements only. Such tables lose some clones; where checked, under half of the loss comes from unresolved V genes, and the rest has no known cause. That table is the source of V, J and clone size, and D and trimming were worked out from the DNA. The sample includes around 110,000 clones, with over 75% observed a single time. Jointly, the top ten make up about 0.18% of the sample.

This entry comes from a study of graft-versus-host responses after intestinal transplantation (dated by TCRdb to the early 2020s). Regarding the complete study: Recipients received multivisceral, liver-intestinal, or isolated intestinal transplants. Every recipient was given anti-thymocyte globulin induction, then maintenance tacrolimus and steroids for about three years. Graft-versus-host and host-versus-graft alloreactive T cell clones were tracked in the graft, circulation and bone marrow after intestinal transplantation using bulk TCR-beta CDR3 sequencing. To identify alloreactive clones, pre-transplant mixed lymphocyte reaction products were sequenced and compared with unstimulated pre-transplant donor and recipient T cells. Of the roughly 23 intestinal transplant recipients enrolled in the cohort, one of whom was a retransplant, 3 patients without pretransplant specimens were excluded. Donor T cell macrochimerism was defined as a peak of at least 4% donor T cells among recipient peripheral blood mononuclear cells. Rather than being sequenced by the commercial service, samples from a few later patients were sequenced in-house on an Illumina MiSeq and processed with MiXCR. Study-level results and caveats: GvH clones were detected in recipient bone marrow, and some appeared earlier in ileal mucosa or blood, consistent with an intestinal mucosal origin. In patients with donor T cell macrochimerism, the allografts had high GvH to HvG T cell clonal ratios. Peak levels of circulating GvH clones were associated with declines in HvG clones early after transplant. Conclusions were limited by the relatively low number and heterogeneity of intestinal transplant patients.

According to the study, the label for this sample's time point signals: cells obtained before transplantation from donor or recipient. CD3+CD4+ and CD3+CD8+ populations were FACS-sorted from unstimulated pre-transplant donor and recipient cells taken from spleen or lymph nodes. The V and J segments used are TRBV2 and TRBJ1-5; the D gene is possibly TRBD1, with 5 bases matching. Sequencing used unstimulated CD4+ T cells sorted from spleen or lymph node cells, obtained before intestinal transplant. The sequence was obtained from a human donor who received an intestinal transplant. CDR3 reads: CASSRDRDQPQHF. The DNA is as follows: TGTGCCAGCAGTCGAGACAGAGATCAGCCCCAGCATTTT.